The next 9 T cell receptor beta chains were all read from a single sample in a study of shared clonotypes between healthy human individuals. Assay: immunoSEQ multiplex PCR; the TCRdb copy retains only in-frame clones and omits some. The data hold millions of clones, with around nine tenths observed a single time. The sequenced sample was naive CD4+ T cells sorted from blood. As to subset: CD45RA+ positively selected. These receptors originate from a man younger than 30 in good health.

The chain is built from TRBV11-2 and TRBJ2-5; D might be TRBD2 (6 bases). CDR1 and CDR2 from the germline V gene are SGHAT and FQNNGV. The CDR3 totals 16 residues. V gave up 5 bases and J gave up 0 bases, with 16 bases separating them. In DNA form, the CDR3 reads TGTGCCAGCAGCCCCCTGGGTAGCGGAAACCAAGAGACCCAGTACTTC. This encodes CASSPLGSGNQETQYF. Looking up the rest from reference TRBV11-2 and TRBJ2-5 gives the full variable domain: EAGVAQSPRYKIIEKRQSVAFWCNPISGHATLYWYQQILGQGPKLLIQFQNNGVVDDSQLPKDRFSAERLKGVDSTLKIQPAKLEDSAVYLCASSPLGSGNQETQYFGPGTRLLVL.

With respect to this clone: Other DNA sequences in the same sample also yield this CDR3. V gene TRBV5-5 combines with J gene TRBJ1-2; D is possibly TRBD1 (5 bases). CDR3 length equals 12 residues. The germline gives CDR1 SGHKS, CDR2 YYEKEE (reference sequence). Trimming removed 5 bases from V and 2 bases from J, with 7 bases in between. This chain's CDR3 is CASSRDNYGYTF. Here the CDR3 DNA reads TGTGCCAGCAGTCGGGACAACTATGGCTACACCTTC.

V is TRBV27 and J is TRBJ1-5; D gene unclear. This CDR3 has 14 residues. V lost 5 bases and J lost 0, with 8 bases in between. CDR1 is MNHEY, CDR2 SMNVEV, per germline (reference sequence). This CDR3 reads CASSNRNSNQPQHF. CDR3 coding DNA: TGTGCCAGCAGTAATCGTAATAGCAATCAGCCCCAGCATTTT.

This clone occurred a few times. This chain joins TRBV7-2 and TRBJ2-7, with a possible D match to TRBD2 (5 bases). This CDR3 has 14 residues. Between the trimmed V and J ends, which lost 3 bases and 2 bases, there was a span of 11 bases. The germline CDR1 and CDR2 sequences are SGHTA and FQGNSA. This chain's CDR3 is CASSFPSPPYEQYF. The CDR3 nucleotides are TGTGCCAGCAGCTTTCCTAGCCCCCCCTACGAGCAGTACTTC.

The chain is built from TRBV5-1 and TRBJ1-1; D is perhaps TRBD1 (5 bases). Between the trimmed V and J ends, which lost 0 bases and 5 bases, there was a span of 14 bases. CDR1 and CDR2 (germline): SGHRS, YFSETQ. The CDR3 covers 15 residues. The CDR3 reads CASSLETDWGTEAFF. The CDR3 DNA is TGCGCCAGCAGCTTGGAAACGGATTGGGGGACTGAAGCTTTCTTT. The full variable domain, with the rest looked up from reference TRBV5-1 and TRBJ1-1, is KAGVTQTPRYLIKTRGQQVTLSCSPISGHRSVSWYQQTPGQGLQFLFEYFSETQRNKGNFPGRFSGRQFSNSRSEMNVSTLELGDSALYLCASSLETDWGTEAFFGQGTRLTVV.

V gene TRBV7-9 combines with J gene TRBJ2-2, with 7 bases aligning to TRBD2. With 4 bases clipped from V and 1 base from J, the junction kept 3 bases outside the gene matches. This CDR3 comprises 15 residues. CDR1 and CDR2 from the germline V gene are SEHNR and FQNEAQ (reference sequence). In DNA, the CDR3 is TGTGCCAGCAGCTCCCGGGAGGAGAACACCGGGGAGCTGTTTTTT. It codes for CASSSREENTGELFF.

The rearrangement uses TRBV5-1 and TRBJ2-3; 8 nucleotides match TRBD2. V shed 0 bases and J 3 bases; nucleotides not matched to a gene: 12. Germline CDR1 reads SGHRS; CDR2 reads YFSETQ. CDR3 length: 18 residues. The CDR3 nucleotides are TGCGCCAGCAGCTTGGTACTGGGACTAGGGGTGGGGACAGATACGCAGTATTTT. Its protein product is CASSLVLGLGVGTDTQYF.

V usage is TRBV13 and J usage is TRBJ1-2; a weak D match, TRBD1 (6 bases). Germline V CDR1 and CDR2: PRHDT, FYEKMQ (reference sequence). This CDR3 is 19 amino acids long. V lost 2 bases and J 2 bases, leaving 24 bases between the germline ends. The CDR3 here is CASSLLGARTDSSNYGYTF. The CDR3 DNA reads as TGTGCCAGCAGCTTACTGGGGGCAAGGACAGACAGCTCCAACTATGGCTACACCTTC.

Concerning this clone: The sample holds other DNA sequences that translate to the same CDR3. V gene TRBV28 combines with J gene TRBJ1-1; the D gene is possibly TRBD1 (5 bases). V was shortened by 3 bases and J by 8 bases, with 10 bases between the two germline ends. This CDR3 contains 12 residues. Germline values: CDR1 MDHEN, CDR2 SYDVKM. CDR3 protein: CASSFPAGEAFF. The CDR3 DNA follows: TGTGCCAGCAGTTTTCCTGCAGGGGAAGCTTTCTTT. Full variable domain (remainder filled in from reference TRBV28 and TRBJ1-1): DVKVTQSSRYLVKRTGEKVFLECVQDMDHENMFWYRQDPGLGLRLIYFSYDVKMKEKGDIPEGYSVSREKKERFSLILESASTNQTSMYLCASSFPAGEAFFGQGTRLTVV.